This is a list of T cell receptor beta chains from one sample in a study of blood T cell repertoires in COVID-19. Sequencing was performed with immunoSEQ multiplex PCR; in TCRdb, only in-frame clones are kept and a portion is missing. The sample shows 150,000 to 200,000 clones, roughly 93% of them seen only once. Sequenced input: peripheral blood. These receptors were collected from a man between 18 and 35 years old with COVID-19, enrolled during active disease. Both conserved end residues are trimmed from each CDR3. The D gene is left open where the match is weak.

TRBV9	.	TRBJ2-2	11	ASRAGDTGELF
TRBV30	TRBD1	TRBJ1-3	10	AWNTGADTIY
TRBV4-3	TRBD1	TRBJ1-3	16	ASSQDSGTGFSGNTIY
TRBV30	TRBD1	TRBJ1-2	12	AWNLGQDAYGYT
TRBV25-1	.	TRBJ1-1	9	ASSESVEAF
TRBV5-4	TRBD1	TRBJ2-1	10	ASSATGGQQF
TRBV9	TRBD2	TRBJ2-3	12	ASSVSGGTDTQY
TRBV6-2/TRBV6-3	.	TRBJ2-1	13	ASSYLGHLYNEQF
TRBV7-3	TRBD2	TRBJ2-3	14	ASSLGASGTADTQY
TRBV28	.	TRBJ1-2	12	ASTPGSPFYGYT
TRBV13	TRBD2	TRBJ2-1	13	ASSLQSSGLNEQF
TRBV15	.	TRBJ1-5	14	ATSTSPGGPNQPQH
TRBV28	.	TRBJ2-6	14	ASKGGSPSGANVLT
TRBV28	.	TRBJ1-1	13	ASRGLQGPNTEAF
TRBV20-1	TRBD1	TRBJ2-7	11	SARGQGAHEQY
TRBV28	.	TRBJ2-1	13	ASSFGGTSYNEQF
TRBV19	TRBD1	TRBJ1-1	16	ASSTAGTGRIMNTEAF
TRBV7-2	TRBD2	TRBJ2-7	13	ASSLSGGRSYEQY
TRBV19	.	TRBJ1-4	13	ASANLGGGSEKLL
TRBV6-2/TRBV6-3	.	TRBJ1-5	14	ASSLSDRQYNQPQH
TRBV6-5	TRBD2	TRBJ2-7	10	ASGRVAYEQY
TRBV28	TRBD1	TRBJ1-5	15	ASSLLGGQGGGRAQH
TRBV14	.	TRBJ2-5	14	ASSGRDEIRGETQY
TRBV4-2	TRBD2	TRBJ2-2	15	ASSQGYAGANTGELF
TRBV6-1	.	TRBJ2-3	13	ASSEGGRHTDTQY
TRBV11-3	.	TRBJ2-3	10	ASSRTVNTQY